This TCR beta chain was identified during a study of molecular identifiers for immune sequencing clone quantification. The ends were cut back, 0 bases at V and 0 bases at J, with 13 bases in the middle. The germline CDR1 and CDR2 sequences are SGHRS and YFSETQ. The CDR3 is made up of 17 amino acids. MiXCR was run by TCRdb on the PCR reads, yielding one entry per CDR3 protein. Of 35,000 or so distinct CDR3 sequences listed, approximately 17% are singletons. A single count supports this clonotype. The sequenced sample consisted of naive CD8+ T cells from blood, with Jurkat cell RNA spiked in. Noted subset: FACS-sorted CD8+CD4-CCR7+CD45RA+ naive T cells. This TCR was recovered from a human donor in good health. Some libraries in this study had Jurkat cell RNA spiked in. The chain couples TRBV5-1 to TRBJ2-1, with D tentatively TRBD1 (5 bases). CDR3: CASSLGSQGYSYNEQFF. The CDR3 nucleotides read TGCGCCAGCAGCTTGGGGTCCCAGGGATACTCCTACAATGAGCAGTTCTTC.